This entry lists 29 T cell receptor beta chains sequenced from one sample in a study of shared clonotypes between healthy human individuals. Libraries were prepared by immunoSEQ multiplex PCR; TCRdb keeps only in-frame clonotypes and omits some of them. Of about 1 million clones in the sample, around 76% were seen once. The sample consisted of memory CD4+ T cells sorted from blood. Subset denoted: CD45RA-negative fraction. The receptors were gathered from a man between 18 and 35 years old in good health.

V is TRBV5-6 and J is TRBJ2-1, with D possibly TRBD2 on 5 matching bases. CDR3 size: 14 residues. Germline V CDR1 and CDR2: SGHDT, YYEEEE. Deletions cut 2 bases from V and 6 bases from J, with 12 bases between. The CDR3 DNA reads TGTGCCAGCAGCTTCCCGGGTAGCGCCAATGAGCAGTTCTTC. This gives the protein CASSFPGSANEQFF.

CDR3 loop: CSVEDLLLGLADNNEQFF. CDR3 nucleotides: TGCAGCGTTGAAGATCTTTTACTCGGCCTAGCGGATAACAATGAGCAGTTCTTC. This chain connects TRBV29-1 to TRBJ2-1, with TRBD2 identical over 7 bases. Germline-derived CDR1 and CDR2 are SQVTM and ANQGSEA. J gave up 5 bases and V 0 bases, and 16 bases lay outside the gene matches. The CDR3 runs 18 residues.

This clone was observed once. The chain employs TRBV28 and TRBJ2-3; 10 bases align to TRBD2. The CDR3 loop spans 16 amino acids. Losses at the gene ends were 3 bases for V and 6 bases for J; bases not matched to a gene: 9. Germline CDR1 is MDHEN and CDR2 is SYDVKM. CDR3 loop: CASSFSQREGPDTQYF. CDR3 nucleotide sequence: TGTGCCAGCAGTTTCTCCCAGCGGGAGGGCCCCGATACGCAGTATTTT.

The gene calls are TRBV4-2 and TRBJ2-7; D unclear. This CDR3 region has 13 residues. Germline V gene data show CDR1 as LGHNA and CDR2 as YNFKEQ. V lost 4 bases, J lost 6 bases, and 13 bases lay in between. The CDR3: CASSLEPTGEQYF. The CDR3 region has the DNA TGTGCCAGCAGCCTGGAGCCGACTGGCGAGCAGTACTTC.

The chain uses TRBV7-2 and TRBJ2-7; 10 bases match TRBD2. Germline CDR1 SGHTA, CDR2 FQGNSA. The CDR3 is 15 amino acids. The trim removed 3 bases at V and 4 bases at J, leaving 6 bases unmatched. CDR3 region: CASSLSLAGMYEQYF. The CDR3 region has the DNA TGTGCCAGCAGCTTGTCACTAGCGGGAATGTACGAGCAGTACTTC.

The V call is TRBV6-1, the J call TRBJ2-1; tentatively, D is TRBD1 (6 bases). Germline V gene data show CDR1 as MNHNS and CDR2 as SASEGT. This CDR3 is built from 17 residues. V was shortened by 1 base and J by 5 bases, with 18 bases between the two germline ends. The CDR3 spells CASSEGIYRARDNEQFF. In nucleotides, the CDR3 is TGTGCCAGCAGTGAAGGTATATACAGGGCACGAGACAATGAGCAGTTCTTC.

This clone was counted between two and nine times. The chain employs TRBV5-6 and TRBJ2-7, with unresolved D. The CDR3 spans 12 residues. The germline V gene has CDR1 SGHDT and CDR2 YYEEEE. The V end was cut by 4 bases, the J end by 4 bases, with 9 bases between. The CDR3 sequence is CASSQNQYEQYF. The CDR3 DNA is TGTGCCAGCAGCCAGAACCAATACGAGCAGTACTTC.

J is TRBJ1-1 and V is TRBV6-6; D ambiguous. The CDR3 is 13 amino acids. Germline values: CDR1 MNHNY, CDR2 SVGAGI (reference sequence). The V and J ends lost 5 bases and 2 bases respectively, with 9 bases between them. The CDR3 protein is CASSPALNTEAFF. CDR3 in DNA: TGTGCCAGCAGTCCAGCATTAAACACTGAAGCTTTCTTT.

This clone was seen a handful of times. The chain joins TRBV11-2 to TRBJ2-3; 14 bases line up with TRBD2. CDR3 length equals 19 residues. Trimming cost V 6 bases and J 4 bases; bases outside gene matches: 15. Looked up from germline, CDR1 is SGHAT and CDR2 is FQNNGV. The CDR3 spells CASSPGTSGSFGRADTQYF. DNA of the CDR3: TGTGCCAGCAGTCCCGGGACTAGCGGGAGTTTTGGCCGGGCAGATACGCAGTATTTT.

The gene calls are TRBV7-2 and TRBJ1-2; no clear D. Trimming pared 1 base from V and 7 bases from J, leaving 7 bases between. Germline V gives CDR1 SGHTA, CDR2 FQGNSA. The CDR3 totals 12 residues. Here the CDR3 DNA reads TGTGCCAGCAGCTTAGGACGATTTGGCTACACCTTC. As protein: CASSLGRFGYTF.

V usage is TRBV6-6 and J usage is TRBJ1-4, with 7 bases aligning to TRBD1. V trimming: 0 bases; J trimming: 4 bases; junction bases outside the gene matches: 5. Germline CDR1 MNHNY, CDR2 SVGAGI (reference sequence). CDR3 length equals 16 residues. DNA of the CDR3: TGTGCCAGCAGTTACTCCCCCCAGGGGGGTAATGAAAAACTGTTTTTT. This gives the protein CASSYSPQGGNEKLFF.

The genes are TRBV10-1 and TRBJ1-6; D remains ambiguous. Germline CDR1 reads WNHNN; CDR2 reads SYGVQD (reference sequence). This CDR3 has 13 residues. V shed 3 bases and J shed 10 bases, with 10 bases lying between them. Written as DNA, the CDR3 is TGCGCCAGCAGTGATCCCGCCGGGTCACCCCTCCACTTT. It translates to CASSDPAGSPLHF.

In regard to this clone: Other DNA sequences from this sample encode an identical CDR3 as well. The chain uses TRBV7-2 and TRBJ2-5, with no clear D. This CDR3 region has 13 residues. Trimming cost V 2 bases and J 4 bases, with 8 bases left between them. The germline CDR1 and CDR2 sequences are SGHTA and FQGNSA. The CDR3 coding sequence is TGTGCCAGCAGCTTAATGGGTGGAGAGACCCAGTACTTC. Its translation is CASSLMGGETQYF. Filled out from reference TRBV7-2 and TRBJ2-5, the complete variable domain reads GAGVSQSPSNKVTEKGKDVELRCDPISGHTALYWYRQSLGQGLEFLIYFQGNSAPDKSGLPSDRFSAERTGGSVSTLTIQRTQQEDSAVYLCASSLMGGETQYFGPGTRLLVL.

The CDR3 bases are TGTGCCAGCAGTTTACTTCGAGCGGGAGCCAACGAGCAGTACTTC. Residues: CASSLLRAGANEQYF. The chain carries TRBV27 and TRBJ2-7; 8 bases line up with TRBD2. This CDR3 comprises 15 residues. The J segment lost 5 bases and the V segment lost 2 bases, leaving 8 bases of the junction unmatched. The V gene's germline CDR1 is MNHEY and CDR2 SMNVEV (reference sequence).

The chain has TRBV7-9 and TRBJ2-1; no definite D call. In germline, CDR1 is SEHNR, CDR2 FQNEAQ (reference sequence). V dropped 3 bases and J dropped 2 bases, with 14 bases sitting between them. This CDR3 is built from 16 residues. This CDR3 is CASSLWSGPAYNEQFF. As DNA, the CDR3 is TGTGCCAGCAGCTTGTGGTCCGGGCCCGCCTACAATGAGCAGTTCTTC.

This rearrangement joins TRBV27 to TRBJ2-2; D is perhaps TRBD2 (5 bases). Per the germline V gene, CDR1 is MNHEY and CDR2 is SMNVEV (reference sequence). V gave up 3 bases and J gave up 7 bases, with 24 bases separating them. There are 18 residues in the CDR3. In DNA form, the CDR3 reads TGTGCCAGCAGTTTGAACGCCTGGGCGATTCGGGGTGGCGGGGAGCTGTTTTTT. Its protein is CASSLNAWAIRGGGELFF.

This chain joins TRBV6-4 and TRBJ2-3; 8 bases line up with TRBD2. V lost 4 bases, J lost 4 bases, and 4 bases stayed unmatched. Germline assignment: CDR1 MRHNA and CDR2 SNTAGT. The CDR3 covers 14 residues. CDR3 DNA: TGTGCCAGCAGTGGATCGGGGGGGGCAGATACGCAGTATTTT. Residues: CASSGSGGADTQYF.

V usage is TRBV18 and J usage is TRBJ2-7, with 8 bases fitting TRBD1. Germline V CDR1 and CDR2: KGHSH, LQKENI. The CDR3 sequence is 14 residues long. The J segment lost 0 bases and the V segment lost 6 bases, leaving 4 bases of the junction unmatched. This CDR3 reads CASSHQGASYEQYF. CDR3 in DNA: TGTGCCAGCTCGCATCAGGGGGCCTCCTACGAGCAGTACTTC.

This chain connects TRBV6-1 to TRBJ1-1, with D tentatively TRBD1 (5 bases). The CDR3 is 15 amino acids. Trimming took 3 bases from V and 0 from J, leaving 11 bases between them. Looked up from germline, CDR1 is MNHNS and CDR2 is SASEGT. For the CDR3, the DNA is TGTGCCAGCAGTGATCATGGGACGCTGAACACTGAAGCTTTCTTT. Residues: CASSDHGTLNTEAFF.

The chain employs TRBV11-2 and TRBJ2-7; D ambiguous. Germline values: CDR1 SGHAT, CDR2 FQNNGV. This CDR3 comprises 13 residues. Trimming shortened V by 5 bases and J by 3 bases, and 11 bases separated the two germline ends. This CDR3 reads CASSPPVIYEQYF. CDR3 bases: TGTGCCAGCAGCCCCCCGGTGATCTACGAGCAGTACTTC.

The rearrangement uses TRBV6-1 and TRBJ1-2; 11 nucleotides agree with TRBD1. The germline V gene encodes CDR1 MNHNS and CDR2 SASEGT. The CDR3 is 15 residues long. Germline trimming cut 9 bases from V and 8 bases from J; bases unmatched to any gene: 14. CDR3 region: CASVRDRGTVTGYTF. DNA of the CDR3: TGTGCCAGTGTGAGGGACAGGGGGACGGTTACGGGCTACACCTTC.

The gene calls are TRBV27 and TRBJ2-5; the D is unclear. Trimming pared 6 bases from V and 0 bases from J, leaving 11 bases between. Germline CDR1 is MNHEY and CDR2 is SMNVEV (reference sequence). The length of the CDR3 is 14 residues. The CDR3 sequence is CASRGRAYQETQYF. As DNA, the CDR3 is TGTGCCAGCAGGGGCAGAGCATACCAAGAGACCCAGTACTTC.

V usage is TRBV19 and J usage is TRBJ1-5; D uncertain. CDR1 LNHDA and CDR2 SQIVND come from the germline V gene (reference sequence). The CDR3 has 17 amino acids. V was pared by 1 base and J by 2 bases, with 15 bases between. The chain's CDR3 is CASSIGAGLGRNQPQHF. In DNA form, the CDR3 reads TGTGCCAGTAGTATAGGGGCGGGGTTAGGGCGCAATCAGCCCCAGCATTTT.

The chain carries TRBV5-1 and TRBJ2-5, with D maybe TRBD2 (5 bases). The CDR3 extends over 15 amino acids. Trimming left V 5 bases short and J 4 bases short, with 18 bases between. Germline CDR1 SGHRS, CDR2 YFSETQ. The CDR3 reads CASRGTGDPRETQYF. The CDR3 nucleotides are TGCGCCAGCAGAGGAACCGGGGATCCAAGAGAGACCCAGTACTTC.

This clone has just a few counts. The genes are TRBV5-4 and TRBJ2-5, with TRBD2 matching 9 bases. V lost 0 bases and J lost 7; bases outside the gene matches: 10. This CDR3 spans 16 amino acids. CDR1 SGHNT and CDR2 YYREEE come from the germline V gene (reference sequence). The CDR3 protein is CASSLGSGGPGGTQYF. The CDR3 bases are TGTGCCAGCAGCTTGGGTAGCGGGGGCCCCGGAGGGACCCAGTACTTC.

V is TRBV11-2 and J is TRBJ2-5; TRBD1 aligns across 10 bases. V shed 2 bases, J shed 5 bases, and the junction held 11 bases outside the gene matches. In germline, CDR1 is SGHAT, CDR2 FQNNGV. The CDR3 loop spans 17 amino acids. The CDR3 region has the DNA TGTGCCAGCAGCTTAAGAACGGGACAGGGGCTAAGGGAGACCCAGTACTTC. Translating gives CASSLRTGQGLRETQYF.

V and J are TRBV30 and TRBJ2-1; 10 bases are shared with TRBD2. This CDR3 comprises 16 residues. Germline lookup yields CDR1 GTSNPN and CDR2 SVGIG (reference sequence). J lost 3 bases, V lost 1 base, and 6 bases had no gene match. CDR3 in DNA: TGTGCCTGGAGTGCCCCGAGGACTAGCGGCTACAATGAGCAGTTCTTC. Translation: CAWSAPRTSGYNEQFF.

This chain links TRBV9 with TRBJ2-5, with TRBD2 matching 7 bases. The CDR3 runs 19 residues. V lost 3 bases to trimming and J lost 1 base; unmatched junction nucleotides: 18. Germline CDR1 and CDR2: SGDLS and YYNGEE. CDR3 sequence (DNA): TGTGCCAGCAGCGCCATCCCTACGGGGGGACGAAACCTCCAAGAGACCCAGTACTTC. Translated: CASSAIPTGGRNLQETQYF.

This clone was detected only a few times. CDR3 bases: TGCGCCAGCAGCTTAGCAGGCGGCGAAGCTTTCTTT. It codes for CASSLAGGEAFF. The chain carries TRBV5-1 and TRBJ1-1, with unresolved D. Germline V gives CDR1 SGHRS, CDR2 YFSETQ. The germline V and J ends were trimmed by 2 bases and 8 bases, with 10 bases remaining between them. The CDR3 sequence is 12 residues long.